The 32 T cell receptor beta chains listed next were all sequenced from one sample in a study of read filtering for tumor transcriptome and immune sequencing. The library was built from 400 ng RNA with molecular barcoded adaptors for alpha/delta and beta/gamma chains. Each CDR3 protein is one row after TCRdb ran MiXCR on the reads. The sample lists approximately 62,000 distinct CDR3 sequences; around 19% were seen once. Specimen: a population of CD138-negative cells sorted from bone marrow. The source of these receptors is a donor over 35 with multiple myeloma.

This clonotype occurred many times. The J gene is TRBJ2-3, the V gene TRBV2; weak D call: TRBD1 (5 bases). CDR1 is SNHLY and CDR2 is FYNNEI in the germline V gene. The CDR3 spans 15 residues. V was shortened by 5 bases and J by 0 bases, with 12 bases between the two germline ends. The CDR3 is CASSTRQSSTDTQYF. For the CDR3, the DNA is TGTGCCAGCAGTACCCGACAGTCTAGCACAGATACGCAGTATTTT.

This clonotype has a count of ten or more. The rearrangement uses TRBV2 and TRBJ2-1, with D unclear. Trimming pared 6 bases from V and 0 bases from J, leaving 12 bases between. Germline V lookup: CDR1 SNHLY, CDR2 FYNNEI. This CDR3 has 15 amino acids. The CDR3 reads CASSPRVLSYNEQFF. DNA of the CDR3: TGTGCCAGCAGCCCGCGAGTCCTCTCCTACAATGAGCAGTTCTTC. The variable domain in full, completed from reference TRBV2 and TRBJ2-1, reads EPEVTQTPSHQVTQMGQEVILRCVPISNHLYFYWYRQILGQKVEFLVSFYNNEISEKSEIFDDQFSVERPDGSNFTLKIRSTKLEDSAMYFCASSPRVLSYNEQFFGPGTRLTVL.

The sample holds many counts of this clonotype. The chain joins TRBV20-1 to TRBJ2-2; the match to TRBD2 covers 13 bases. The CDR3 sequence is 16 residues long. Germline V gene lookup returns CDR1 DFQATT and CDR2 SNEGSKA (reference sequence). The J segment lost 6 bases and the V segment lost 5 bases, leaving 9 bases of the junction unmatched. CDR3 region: CSAQIGLAGEAGELFF. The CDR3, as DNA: TGCAGTGCTCAGATTGGACTAGCGGGAGAGGCCGGGGAGCTGTTTTTT.

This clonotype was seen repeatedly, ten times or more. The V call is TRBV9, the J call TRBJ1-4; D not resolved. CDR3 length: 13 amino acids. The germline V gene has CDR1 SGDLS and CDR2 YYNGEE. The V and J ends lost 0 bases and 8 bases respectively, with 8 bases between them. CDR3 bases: TGTGCCAGCAGCGTAGCTCACGGGGAAAAACTGTTTTTT. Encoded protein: CASSVAHGEKLFF.

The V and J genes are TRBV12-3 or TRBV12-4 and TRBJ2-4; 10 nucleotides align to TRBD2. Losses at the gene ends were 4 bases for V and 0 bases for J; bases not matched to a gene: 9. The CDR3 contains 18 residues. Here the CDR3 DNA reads TGTGCCAGCAGTTCCGGGACTAGCGTATCTCTAGCCAAAAACATTCAGTACTTC. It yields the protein CASSSGTSVSLAKNIQYF.

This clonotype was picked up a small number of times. The CDR3 loop is CASRSLAGVGTDTQYF. The DNA for the CDR3 is TGTGCCAGCAGATCTCTAGCCGGAGTAGGTACAGATACGCAGTATTTT. This sequence joins TRBV12-3 or TRBV12-4 and TRBJ2-3; D possibly corresponds to TRBD2 (5 bases). The CDR3 has 16 amino acids. The V gene lost 6 bases and the J gene lost 3 bases, with 19 bases spanning the gap.

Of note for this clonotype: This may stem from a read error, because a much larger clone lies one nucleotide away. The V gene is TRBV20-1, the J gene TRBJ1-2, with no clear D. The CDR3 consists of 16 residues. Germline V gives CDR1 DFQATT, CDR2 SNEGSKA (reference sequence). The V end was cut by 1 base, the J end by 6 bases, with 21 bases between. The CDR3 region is CSARVHWRLIGDGYTF. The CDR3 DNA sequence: TGCAGTGCTAGAGTCCACTGGCGTCTAATAGGCGATGGCTACACCTTC.

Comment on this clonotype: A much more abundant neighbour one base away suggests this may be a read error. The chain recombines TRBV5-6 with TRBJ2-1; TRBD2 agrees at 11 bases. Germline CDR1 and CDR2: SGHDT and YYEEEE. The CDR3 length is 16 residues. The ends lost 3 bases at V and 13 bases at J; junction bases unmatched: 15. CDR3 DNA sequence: TGTGCCAGCAGCTCCCGGACTAGCGGGCAGCTAGGAAAACAGTTCTTC. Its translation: CASSSRTSGQLGKQFF.

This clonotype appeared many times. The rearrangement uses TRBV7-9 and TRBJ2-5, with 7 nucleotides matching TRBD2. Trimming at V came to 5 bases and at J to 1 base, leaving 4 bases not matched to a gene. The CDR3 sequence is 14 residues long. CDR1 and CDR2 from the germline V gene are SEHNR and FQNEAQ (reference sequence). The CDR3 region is CASSPGTTQETQYF. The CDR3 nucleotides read TGTGCCAGCAGCCCCGGGACTACCCAAGAGACCCAGTACTTC.

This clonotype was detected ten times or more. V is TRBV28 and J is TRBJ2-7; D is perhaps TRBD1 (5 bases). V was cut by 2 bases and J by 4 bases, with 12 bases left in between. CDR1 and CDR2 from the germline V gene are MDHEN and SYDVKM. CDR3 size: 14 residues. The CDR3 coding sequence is TGTGCCAGCAGTTTAAGGGGCAGGGAATACGAGCAGTACTTC. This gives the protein CASSLRGREYEQYF.

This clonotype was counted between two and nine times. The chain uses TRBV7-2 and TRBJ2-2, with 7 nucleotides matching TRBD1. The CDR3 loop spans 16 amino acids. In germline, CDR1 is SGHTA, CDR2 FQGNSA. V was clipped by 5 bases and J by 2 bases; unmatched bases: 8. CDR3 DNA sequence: TGTGCCAGCAGCACTTACCGGGACAGCAACACCGGGGAGCTGTTTTTT. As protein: CASSTYRDSNTGELFF. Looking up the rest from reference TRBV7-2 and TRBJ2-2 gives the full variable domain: GAGVSQSPSNKVTEKGKDVELRCDPISGHTALYWYRQSLGQGLEFLIYFQGNSAPDKSGLPSDRFSAERTGGSVSTLTIQRTQQEDSAVYLCASSTYRDSNTGELFFGEGSRLTVL.

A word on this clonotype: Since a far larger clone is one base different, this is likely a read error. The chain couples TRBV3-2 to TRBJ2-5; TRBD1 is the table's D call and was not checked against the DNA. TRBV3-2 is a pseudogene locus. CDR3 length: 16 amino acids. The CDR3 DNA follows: TGTGCCAGCAGCCAAGATAGATCGGGGGCCTCAGAGACCCAGTACTTC. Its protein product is CASSQDRSGASETQYF.

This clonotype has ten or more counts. The CDR3 DNA reads TGTGCCAGCAGCATGGGACAGGGGTGGTTCTTC. It specifies CASSMGQGWFF. The chain is built from TRBV7-9 and TRBJ2-1, with 10 positions matching TRBD1. The length of the CDR3 is 11 residues. J was trimmed by 15 bases and V by 5 bases; bases with no gene match: 4. CDR1 is SEHNR and CDR2 is FQNEAQ in the germline V gene (reference sequence).

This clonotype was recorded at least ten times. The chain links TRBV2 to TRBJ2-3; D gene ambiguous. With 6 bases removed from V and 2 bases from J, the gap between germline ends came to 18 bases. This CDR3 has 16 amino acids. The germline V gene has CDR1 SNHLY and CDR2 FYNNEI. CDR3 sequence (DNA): TGTGCCAGCAGGGATCCGATTGGGCAATTCACAGATACGCAGTATTTT. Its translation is CASRDPIGQFTDTQYF.

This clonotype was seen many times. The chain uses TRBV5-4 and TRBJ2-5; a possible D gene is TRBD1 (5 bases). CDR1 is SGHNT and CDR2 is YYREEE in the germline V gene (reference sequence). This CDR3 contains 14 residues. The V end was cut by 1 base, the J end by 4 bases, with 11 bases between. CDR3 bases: TGTGCCAGCAGCTTGAAACAGGACCCAGAGACCCAGTACTTC. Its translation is CASSLKQDPETQYF.

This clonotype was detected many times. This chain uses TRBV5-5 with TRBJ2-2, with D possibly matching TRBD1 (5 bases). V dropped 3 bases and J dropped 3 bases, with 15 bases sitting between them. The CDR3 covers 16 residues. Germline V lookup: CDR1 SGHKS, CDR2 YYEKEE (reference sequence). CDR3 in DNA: TGTGCCAGCAGCTCCAGGGTCTGGTGGGACACCGGGGAGCTGTTTTTT. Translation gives CASSSRVWWDTGELFF. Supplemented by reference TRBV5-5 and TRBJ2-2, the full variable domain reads DAGVTQSPTHLIKTRGQQVTLRCSPISGHKSVSWYQQVLGQGPQFIFQYYEKEERGRGNFPDRFSARQFPNYSSELNVNALLLGDSALYLCASSSRVWWDTGELFFGEGSRLTVL.

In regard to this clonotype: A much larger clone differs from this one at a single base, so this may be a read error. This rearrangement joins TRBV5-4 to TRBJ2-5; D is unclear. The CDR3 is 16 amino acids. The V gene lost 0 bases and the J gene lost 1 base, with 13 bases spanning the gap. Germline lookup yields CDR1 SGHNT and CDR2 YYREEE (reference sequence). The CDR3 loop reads CASSLGIAAVQETQYF. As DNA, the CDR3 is TGTGCCAGCAGCTTGGGTATCGCAGCAGTCCAAGAGACCCAGTACTTC.

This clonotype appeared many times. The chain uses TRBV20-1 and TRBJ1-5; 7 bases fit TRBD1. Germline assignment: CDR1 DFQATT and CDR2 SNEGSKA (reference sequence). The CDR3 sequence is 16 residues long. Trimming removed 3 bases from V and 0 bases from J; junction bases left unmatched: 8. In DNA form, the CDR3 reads TGCAGTGCTAGGATTGACAGGGATCCTAGCAATCAGCCCCAGCATTTT. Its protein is CSARIDRDPSNQPQHF.

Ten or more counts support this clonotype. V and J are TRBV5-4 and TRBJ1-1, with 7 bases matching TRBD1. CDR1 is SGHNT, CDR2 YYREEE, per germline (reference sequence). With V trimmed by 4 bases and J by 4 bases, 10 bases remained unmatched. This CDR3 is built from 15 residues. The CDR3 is CASSVPGGGGTEAFF. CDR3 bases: TGTGCCAGCAGCGTTCCAGGGGGAGGGGGCACTGAAGCTTTCTTT.

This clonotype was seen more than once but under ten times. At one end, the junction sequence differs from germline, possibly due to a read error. The CDR3 DNA sequence: TGTACCAGCAGCTTCGAGCGACAGGGGGCAGGCGAGACCCAGTACTTC. Residues: CTSSFERQGAGETQYF. This chain uses TRBV11-1 with TRBJ2-5, with TRBD1 matching over 10 bases. The CDR3 loop spans 16 amino acids. In germline, CDR1 is SGHAT, CDR2 FQDESV (reference sequence).

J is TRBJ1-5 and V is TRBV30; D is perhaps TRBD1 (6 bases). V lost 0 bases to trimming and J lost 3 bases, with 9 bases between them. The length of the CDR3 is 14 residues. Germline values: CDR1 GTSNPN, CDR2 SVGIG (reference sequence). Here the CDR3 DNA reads TGTGCCTGGAGTGTAGGGGACAACAATCAGCCCCAGCATTTT. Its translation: CAWSVGDNNQPQHF.

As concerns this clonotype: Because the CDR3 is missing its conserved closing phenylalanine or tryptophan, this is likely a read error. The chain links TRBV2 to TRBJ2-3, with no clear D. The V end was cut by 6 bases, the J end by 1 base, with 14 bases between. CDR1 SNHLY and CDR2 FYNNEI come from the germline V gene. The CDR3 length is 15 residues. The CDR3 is CASSAQASGTDTQYL. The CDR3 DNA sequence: TGTGCCAGCAGCGCCCAGGCGTCGGGCACAGATACGCAGTATTTA.

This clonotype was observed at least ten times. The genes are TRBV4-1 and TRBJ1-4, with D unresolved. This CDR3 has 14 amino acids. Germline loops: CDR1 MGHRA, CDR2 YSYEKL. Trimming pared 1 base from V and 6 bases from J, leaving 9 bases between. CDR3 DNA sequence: TGCGCCAGCAGCCAAGGAAGTTTGTATGAAAAACTGTTTTTT. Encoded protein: CASSQGSLYEKLFF.

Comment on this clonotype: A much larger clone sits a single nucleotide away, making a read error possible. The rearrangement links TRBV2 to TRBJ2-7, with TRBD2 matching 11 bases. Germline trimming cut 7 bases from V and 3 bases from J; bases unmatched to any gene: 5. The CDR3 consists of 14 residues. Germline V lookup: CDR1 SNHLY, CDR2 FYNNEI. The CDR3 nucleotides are TGTGCCAGCATGGGACTAGCGGCCTTCTACGAGCAGTACTTC. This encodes CASMGLAAFYEQYF.

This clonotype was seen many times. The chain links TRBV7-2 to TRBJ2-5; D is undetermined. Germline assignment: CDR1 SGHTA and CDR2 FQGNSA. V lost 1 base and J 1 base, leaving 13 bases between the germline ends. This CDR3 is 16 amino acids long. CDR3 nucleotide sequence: TGTGCCAGCAGCTTAGGCCGTTCCGTGATCCAAGAGACCCAGTACTTC. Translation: CASSLGRSVIQETQYF.

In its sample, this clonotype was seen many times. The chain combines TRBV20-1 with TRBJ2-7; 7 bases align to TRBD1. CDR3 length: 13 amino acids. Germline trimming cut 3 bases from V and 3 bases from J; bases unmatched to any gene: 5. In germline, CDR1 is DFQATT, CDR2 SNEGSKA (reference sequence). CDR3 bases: TGCAGTGCTAGTGGGGGACAGCTCTACGAGCAGTACTTC. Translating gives CSASGGQLYEQYF.

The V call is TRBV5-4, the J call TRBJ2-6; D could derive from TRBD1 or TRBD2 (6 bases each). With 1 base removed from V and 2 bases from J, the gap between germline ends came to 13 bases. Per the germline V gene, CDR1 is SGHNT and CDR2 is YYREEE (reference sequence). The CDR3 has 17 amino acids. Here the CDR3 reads CASSLRFGGAGANVLTF. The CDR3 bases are TGTGCCAGCAGCTTGAGGTTCGGGGGCGCTGGGGCCAACGTCCTGACTTTC.

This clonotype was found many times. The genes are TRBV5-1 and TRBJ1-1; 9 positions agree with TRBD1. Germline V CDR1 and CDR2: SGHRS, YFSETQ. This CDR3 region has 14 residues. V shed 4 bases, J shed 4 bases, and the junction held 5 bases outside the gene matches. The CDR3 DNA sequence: TGCGCCAGCAGCCCCAGACAGGGGGTCACTGAAGCTTTCTTT. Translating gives CASSPRQGVTEAFF.

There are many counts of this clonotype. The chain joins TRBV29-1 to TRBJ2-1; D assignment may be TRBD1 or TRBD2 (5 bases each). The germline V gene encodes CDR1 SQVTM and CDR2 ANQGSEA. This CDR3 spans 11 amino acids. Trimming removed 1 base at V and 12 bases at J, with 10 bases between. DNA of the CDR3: TGCAGCGTTGAAGTCACGGGGCCGCAGTTCTTC. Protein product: CSVEVTGPQFF.

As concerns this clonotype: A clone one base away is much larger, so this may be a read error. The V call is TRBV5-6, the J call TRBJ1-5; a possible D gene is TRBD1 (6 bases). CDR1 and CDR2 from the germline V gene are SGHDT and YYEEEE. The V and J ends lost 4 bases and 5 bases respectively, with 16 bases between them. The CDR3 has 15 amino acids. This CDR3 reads CASSKQGFRDQPQHF. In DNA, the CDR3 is TGTGCCAGCAGCAAACAGGGTTTTCGAGATCAGCCCCAGCATTTT.

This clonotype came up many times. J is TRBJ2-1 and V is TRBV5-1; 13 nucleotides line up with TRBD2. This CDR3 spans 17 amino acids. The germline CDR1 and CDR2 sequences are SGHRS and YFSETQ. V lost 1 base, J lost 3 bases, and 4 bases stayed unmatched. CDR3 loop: CASSLILAGGGYNEQFF. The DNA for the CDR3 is TGCGCCAGCAGCTTGATACTAGCGGGGGGGGGCTACAATGAGCAGTTCTTC.

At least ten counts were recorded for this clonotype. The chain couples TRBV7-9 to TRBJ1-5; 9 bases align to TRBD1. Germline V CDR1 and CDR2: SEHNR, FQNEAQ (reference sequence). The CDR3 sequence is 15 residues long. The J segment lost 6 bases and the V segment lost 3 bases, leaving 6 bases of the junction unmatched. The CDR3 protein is CASSLGQGRGQPQHF. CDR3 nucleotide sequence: TGTGCCAGCAGCTTGGGACAGGGAAGAGGTCAGCCCCAGCATTTT.